A single sample gave rise to the 32 T cell receptor beta chains below, sequenced in a study of shared clonotypes between healthy human individuals. Some clones are missing from TCRdb's copy, which holds only in-frame ones; the method was immunoSEQ multiplex PCR. Here the sample spans more than 2 million clones, approximately 94% being singletons. Terminally differentiated effector memory CD45RA+ cells were excluded by CCR7 positive selection of CD45RO-negative cells. The sample consisted of naive CD8+ T cells sorted from blood. These receptors came from a man aged 18-30 years in good health.

The count of this clone is one. The chain is built from TRBV4-3 and TRBJ2-1, with D unclear. The germline V gene encodes CDR1 LGHNA and CDR2 YSLEER. Trimming took 0 bases from V and 1 from J, leaving 13 bases between them. CDR3 length: 17 amino acids. The CDR3 is CASSQDSSLGSYNEQFF. The CDR3 nucleotides read TGCGCCAGCAGCCAAGATTCGAGCCTGGGGTCCTACAATGAGCAGTTCTTC.

The chain employs TRBV11-2 and TRBJ2-7; D is possibly TRBD1 (6 bases). This CDR3 spans 16 amino acids. CDR1 is SGHAT, CDR2 FQNNGV, per germline. V lost 5 bases and J 0 bases, leaving 17 bases between the germline ends. The CDR3 spells CASSQDLQGISYEQYF. CDR3 sequence (DNA): TGTGCCAGCAGCCAAGACCTACAGGGAATCTCCTACGAGCAGTACTTC.

The CDR3 loop is CASSALYFGEQFF. The DNA of the CDR3 is TGTGCCAGCAGCGCCTTATACTTTGGTGAGCAGTTCTTC. V gene TRBV9 combines with J gene TRBJ2-1; D is ambiguous. Trimming took 3 bases from V and 9 from J, leaving 13 bases between them. The germline gives CDR1 SGDLS, CDR2 YYNGEE. CDR3 length: 13 amino acids. Full variable domain (missing parts from reference TRBV9 and TRBJ2-1): DSGVTQTPKHLITATGQRVTLRCSPRSGDLSVYWYQQSLDQGLQFLIQYYNGEERAKGNILERFSAQQFPDLHSELNLSSLELGDSALYFCASSALYFGEQFFGPGTRLTVL.

This clone showed up just a few times. The CDR3 spells CASSVAGTGRSGNTIYF. DNA of the CDR3: TGTGCCAGCAGCGTAGCTGGGACAGGGCGGTCTGGAAACACCATATATTTT. V is TRBV9 and J is TRBJ1-3, with 9 bases that match TRBD1. Per germline, CDR1 SGDLS and CDR2 YYNGEE. V was clipped by 0 bases and J by 1 base; unmatched bases: 5. The CDR3 has 17 amino acids.

This chain connects TRBV11-2 to TRBJ2-7; 7 bases align to TRBD1. The CDR3 has 15 amino acids. The junction had 12 bases not matched to a gene; V was cut back by 8 bases and J by 2 bases. Germline-derived CDR1 and CDR2 are SGHAT and FQNNGV. CDR3 residues: CASALGTAATYEQYF. The CDR3 DNA reads TGTGCCAGCGCGCTCGGGACAGCTGCAACCTACGAGCAGTACTTC.

This chain connects TRBV5-1 to TRBJ2-1; a possible D gene is TRBD2 (5 bases). The CDR3 is made up of 18 amino acids. Germline CDR1 is SGHRS and CDR2 is YFSETQ. Trimming left V 0 bases short and J 7 bases short, with 23 bases between. The CDR3 DNA reads TGCGCCAGCAGCTTGGAAGACCCCTTAGGGCAGCCGGGGAATGAGCAGTTCTTC. It translates to CASSLEDPLGQPGNEQFF.

A note on this clone: An end of the junction does not agree with germline; a read error may underlie this. J is TRBJ2-5 and V is TRBV18; a possible D gene is TRBD2 (6 bases). The germline V gene has CDR1 KGHSH and CDR2 LQKENI. The CDR3 totals 12 residues. CDR3 in amino acids: CAGSPPGALQYF. CDR3 DNA: TGTGCCGGCTCACCACCGGGAGCCTTGCAGTACTTC.

V is TRBV7-3 and J is TRBJ1-1; maybe TRBD1 (5 bases). With 1 base removed from V and 0 bases from J, the gap between germline ends came to 9 bases. This CDR3 spans 15 amino acids. CDR1 is SGHTA, CDR2 FQGTGA, per germline. The DNA of the CDR3 is TGTGCCAGCAGCTTAAGTCTGGGGGTGAACACTGAAGCTTTCTTT. It codes for CASSLSLGVNTEAFF.

Here the CDR3 DNA reads TGTGCCAGCAGCTTAAACTCCTTCCCAGATACGCAGTATTTT. As protein: CASSLNSFPDTQYF. The gene calls are TRBV7-2 and TRBJ2-3; no firm D call. Per germline, CDR1 SGHTA and CDR2 FQGNSA. The CDR3 length is 14 residues. The germline V and J ends were trimmed by 2 bases and 4 bases, with 10 bases remaining between them. The full variable domain, rest sourced from reference TRBV7-2 and TRBJ2-3, is GAGVSQSPSNKVTEKGKDVELRCDPISGHTALYWYRQSLGQGLEFLIYFQGNSAPDKSGLPSDRFSAERTGGSVSTLTIQRTQQEDSAVYLCASSLNSFPDTQYFGPGTRLTVL.

Turning to this clone: The same CDR3 is also encoded by other DNA sequences in this sample. The CDR3 nucleotides read TGTGCCAGCAGTTACTCAGGTACCCCCTACGAGCAGTACTTC. It codes for CASSYSGTPYEQYF. V gene TRBV6-5 combines with J gene TRBJ2-7; D gene uncertain. This CDR3 spans 14 amino acids. Trimming shortened V by 0 bases and J by 2 bases, and 8 bases separated the two germline ends. Germline V gives CDR1 MNHEY, CDR2 SVGAGI.

The V call is TRBV11-2, the J call TRBJ2-3, with 13 nucleotides matching TRBD2. Per germline, CDR1 SGHAT and CDR2 FQNNGV. The CDR3 extends over 16 amino acids. V trimming: 5 bases; J trimming: 4 bases; junction bases outside the gene matches: 6. The CDR3 sequence: CASSTRTSGSSDTQYF. In nucleotides, the CDR3 is TGTGCCAGCAGCACCAGGACTAGCGGGAGTTCAGATACGCAGTATTTT. Filled out from reference TRBV11-2 and TRBJ2-3, the complete variable domain reads EAGVAQSPRYKIIEKRQSVAFWCNPISGHATLYWYQQILGQGPKLLIQFQNNGVVDDSQLPKDRFSAERLKGVDSTLKIQPAKLEDSAVYLCASSTRTSGSSDTQYFGPGTRLTVL.

On this clone itself: The same CDR3 also results from other DNA sequences found in this sample. This sequence joins TRBV7-6 and TRBJ2-7; no clear D. CDR3 length: 13 residues. From germline, CDR1 is SGHVS and CDR2 FNYEAQ. V gave up 1 base and J gave up 4 bases, with 8 bases separating them. DNA for the CDR3: TGTGCCAGCAGCTTAGGTCGTGCGTACGAGCAGTACTTC. Translation gives CASSLGRAYEQYF.

The V call is TRBV10-1, the J call TRBJ1-1; D remains unclear. The germline CDR1 and CDR2 sequences are WNHNN and SYGVQD (reference sequence). This CDR3 contains 16 residues. The germline V and J ends were trimmed by 0 bases and 0 bases, with 11 bases remaining between them. CDR3 loop: CASSESAGPMNTEAFF. The DNA of the CDR3 is TGCGCCAGCAGTGAGTCTGCAGGTCCCATGAACACTGAAGCTTTCTTT.

The chain has TRBV7-9 and TRBJ1-5, with 8 bases identical to TRBD1. CDR3 length: 15 amino acids. J lost 11 bases, V lost 1 base, and 10 bases had no gene match. Germline CDR1 reads SEHNR; CDR2 reads FQNEAQ (reference sequence). DNA of the CDR3: TGTGCCAGCAGCTTAGGGACAGGGCCTAGTGTGGCCCAGCATTTT. The encoded protein is CASSLGTGPSVAQHF.

The rearrangement uses TRBV5-6 and TRBJ1-2, with 9 bases identical to TRBD1. Trimming took 4 bases from V and 8 from J; bases not matched to a gene: 3. CDR1 is SGHDT, CDR2 YYEEEE, per germline. The CDR3 contains 12 residues. CDR3: CASSRTGEGYTF. CDR3 DNA: TGTGCCAGCAGCAGGACAGGGGAAGGCTACACCTTC.

J is TRBJ2-3 and V is TRBV7-9; D is perhaps TRBD1 (6 bases). Trimming pared 3 bases from V and 3 bases from J, leaving 10 bases between. Germline V CDR1 and CDR2: SEHNR, FQNEAQ (reference sequence). The CDR3 sequence is 14 residues long. The CDR3 sequence is CASSLSRGTDTQYF. The CDR3 DNA reads as TGTGCCAGCAGCTTGAGCAGGGGAACAGATACGCAGTATTTT.

The chain recombines TRBV7-9 with TRBJ2-5, with 12 nucleotides matching TRBD2. Trimming took 1 base from V and 4 from J; bases not matched to a gene: 4. In germline, CDR1 is SEHNR, CDR2 FQNEAQ (reference sequence). The CDR3 runs 16 residues. CDR3 protein: CASSLVTGLAGETQYF. CDR3 bases: TGTGCCAGCAGCTTAGTAACGGGACTAGCGGGAGAGACCCAGTACTTC.

The chain combines TRBV21-1 with TRBJ2-7; TRBD2 is taken as the D call from the table, unchecked against the DNA. TRBV21-1 is given as a pseudogene. There are 17 residues in the CDR3. CDR3 in DNA: TGTGCCAGCAGCAACGGGACTAGCGGGGGGAGCTCCTACGAGCAGTACTTC. It translates to CASSNGTSGGSSYEQYF.

The chain joins TRBV2 to TRBJ2-5, with a possible D match to TRBD2 (6 bases). The germline V gene encodes CDR1 SNHLY and CDR2 FYNNEI. The V gene lost 7 bases and the J gene lost 4 bases, with 13 bases spanning the gap. The CDR3 length is 13 residues. CDR3 region: CASKREWGETQYF. CDR3 sequence (DNA): TGTGCCAGCAAACGGGAGTGGGGAGAGACCCAGTACTTC.

This chain joins TRBV14 and TRBJ2-5; maybe TRBD1 (6 bases). Trimming removed 0 bases from V and 2 bases from J, with 10 bases in between. Germline values: CDR1 SGHDN, CDR2 FVKESK. The CDR3 contains 15 residues. The CDR3 nucleotides are TGTGCCAGCAGCCAAGACGGACAGCTGCAAGAGACCCAGTACTTC. Translation gives CASSQDGQLQETQYF.

Comment on this clone: Other DNA sequences in the sample encode the same CDR3. The rearrangement links TRBV29-1 to TRBJ2-7, with 16 positions matching TRBD2. The length of the CDR3 is 16 residues. Looked up from germline, CDR1 is SQVTM and CDR2 is ANQGSEA. Losses at the gene ends were 7 bases for V and 5 bases for J; bases not matched to a gene: 11. The chain's CDR3 is CSGGTSGRARRHEQYF. In DNA form, the CDR3 reads TGCAGCGGAGGGACTAGCGGGAGGGCGCGCCGCCACGAGCAGTACTTC.

This rearrangement joins TRBV18 to TRBJ2-7; tentative D call: TRBD1 (5 bases). V dropped 5 bases and J dropped 2 bases, with 10 bases sitting between them. The V gene's germline CDR1 is KGHSH and CDR2 LQKENI. The CDR3 consists of 13 residues. CDR3 DNA: TGTGCCAGCTCAGCAGGGCACACCTACGAGCAGTACTTC. Protein product: CASSAGHTYEQYF.

The V call is TRBV5-4, the J call TRBJ1-2; tentative D call: TRBD1 (5 bases). The CDR3 consists of 13 residues. The V and J ends lost 2 bases and 8 bases respectively, with 13 bases between them. Per germline, CDR1 SGHNT and CDR2 YYREEE (reference sequence). The chain's CDR3 is CASSFDSGVGYTF. The CDR3 nucleotides are TGTGCCAGCAGCTTTGACTCGGGGGTAGGCTACACCTTC.

The genes are TRBV6-5 and TRBJ1-2; no firm D call. The V and J ends lost 4 bases and 6 bases respectively, with 18 bases between them. Germline V CDR1 and CDR2: MNHEY, SVGAGI. The CDR3 totals 15 residues. CDR3 nucleotide sequence: TGTGCCAGCAGTTCAGACTCCATGGAGGTGGATGGCTACACCTTC. Its translation is CASSSDSMEVDGYTF.

The chain combines TRBV27 with TRBJ1-1; 9 bases align to TRBD1. V was clipped by 7 bases and J by 4 bases; unmatched bases: 7. Germline CDR1 and CDR2: MNHEY and SMNVEV (reference sequence). The CDR3 is made up of 14 amino acids. CDR3 protein: CASMTGGISTEAFF. CDR3 in DNA: TGTGCCAGCATGACAGGGGGTATTAGCACTGAAGCTTTCTTT.

As for this clone: This same CDR3 is encoded by further DNA sequences in the sample. The chain recombines TRBV2 with TRBJ2-3; D is undetermined. Trimming took off 7 bases at V and 1 base at J, with 9 bases between the two ends. The CDR3 has 13 amino acids. The V gene's germline CDR1 is SNHLY and CDR2 FYNNEI. CDR3 nucleotide sequence: TGTGCCAGCACGGGTGTTGGCACAGATACGCAGTATTTT. It encodes CASTGVGTDTQYF.

V is TRBV2 and J is TRBJ2-1, with D possibly matching TRBD1 (8 bases). The CDR3 loop spans 18 amino acids. The germline gives CDR1 SNHLY, CDR2 FYNNEI. V lost 1 base and J lost 14, with 30 bases in between. In DNA form, the CDR3 reads TGTGCCAGCAGTGAAGAGGGAGGGACAGGAGAACCTTATAGCGTGGAGTTCTTC. This gives the protein CASSEEGGTGEPYSVEFF.

The V call is TRBV4-1, the J call TRBJ2-5; D is possibly TRBD1 (6 bases). This CDR3 has 14 amino acids. In germline, CDR1 is MGHRA, CDR2 YSYEKL. The V end was cut by 3 bases, the J end by 3 bases, with 11 bases between. CDR3 nucleotides: TGCGCCAGCAGCCAGATATACAGGGAAGAGACCCAGTACTTC. Translating gives CASSQIYREETQYF.

The chain couples TRBV7-3 to TRBJ2-3, with TRBD2 matching over 10 bases. Per germline, CDR1 SGHTA and CDR2 FQGTGA. The CDR3 is 18 amino acids. Germline trimming cut 5 bases from V and 2 bases from J; bases unmatched to any gene: 13. The CDR3 protein is CASSTWGTSDWITDTQYF. In DNA, the CDR3 is TGTGCCAGCAGCACATGGGGGACTAGCGATTGGATCACAGATACGCAGTATTTT. The full variable domain, its missing parts supplied by reference TRBV7-3 and TRBJ2-3, is GAGVSQTPSNKVTEKGKYVELRCDPISGHTALYWYRQSLGQGPEFLIYFQGTGAADDSGLPNDRFFAVRPEGSVSTLKIQRTERGDSAVYLCASSTWGTSDWITDTQYFGPGTRLTVL.

The chain recombines TRBV5-1 with TRBJ2-3, with TRBD1 matching 7 bases. Per the germline V gene, CDR1 is SGHRS and CDR2 is YFSETQ. There are 18 residues in the CDR3. The junction had 14 bases not matched to a gene; V was cut back by 1 base and J by 3 bases. The CDR3 reads CASSLYEQTGFITDTQYF. CDR3 bases: TGCGCCAGCAGCTTGTATGAACAGACAGGGTTTATTACAGATACGCAGTATTTT.

CDR3 region: CAWSFTGGDGYTF. DNA for the CDR3: TGTGCCTGGAGCTTTACAGGGGGGGATGGCTACACCTTC. V usage is TRBV30 and J usage is TRBJ1-2; TRBD1 matches 8 bases. The CDR3 runs to 13 residues. Unmatched junction bases numbered 6, after V lost 3 bases and J lost 6 bases. Germline CDR1 and CDR2: GTSNPN and SVGIG (reference sequence).

The rearrangement joins TRBV10-3 to TRBJ2-7; D assignment may be TRBD1 or TRBD2 (5 bases each). The germline CDR1 and CDR2 sequences are ENHRY and SYGVKD. This CDR3 is built from 15 residues. The V gene lost 10 bases and the J gene lost 4 bases, with 23 bases spanning the gap. The CDR3 is CATPPGTAKSYEQYF. CDR3 DNA: TGTGCCACCCCCCCCGGGACGGCAAAGTCGTACGAGCAGTACTTC.